The subject of this entry is one T cell receptor (beta chain). The germline V gene encodes CDR1 LNHDA and CDR2 SQIVND (reference sequence). The CDR3 totals 16 residues. The ends were cut back, 2 bases at V and 1 base at J, with 13 bases in the middle. The sample belongs to a study of control samples from healthy donors and cancer patients. The protocol was immunoSEQ multiplex PCR, while the TCRdb copy is restricted to in-frame clones and leaves out a portion. Seen here are approximately 110,000 clones, approximately 93% observed once, and the top ten hold 6.5% to 9%. The clonotype was recovered from a young woman in good health. The chain uses TRBV19 and TRBJ2-3; no reliable D call. The sequencing input was blood. CDR3 amino acids: CASSIRSPSRTDTQYF. The CDR3, as DNA: TGTGCCAGTAGTATAAGGTCTCCCTCCCGCACAGATACGCAGTATTTT.